This T cell receptor beta chain was captured in a study of cytomegalovirus exposure and HLA in healthy donors. PCR amplification relied on 60 Vbeta primers (plus 13 Jbeta primers). Sequencing used immunoSEQ multiplex PCR; TCRdb keeps in-frame clones, though not all of them. This sample has over 100,000 clones, with around 77% found just once. The sample consisted of PBMCs. The receptor's source is a male donor in good health and CMV-seropositive.

CDR3: CASRDRVNYGYTF. CDR3 DNA: TGTGCCAGCAGGGACAGAGTTAACTATGGCTACACCTTC. V is TRBV2 and J is TRBJ1-2; a weak D match, TRBD1 (6 bases). CDR3 length equals 13 residues. The V end lost 6 bases, the J end lost 1 base, and 9 bases lay between the germline ends. Germline V lookup: CDR1 SNHLY, CDR2 FYNNEI.